This section outlines one T cell receptor (beta chain) sequence together with its context. The data originate from a study of control samples from healthy donors and cancer patients. V lost 0 bases, J lost 7 bases, and 9 bases lay in between. This CDR3 has 13 residues. Germline V CDR1 and CDR2: MGHRA, YSYEKL. Using immunoSEQ multiplex PCR, the repertoire was profiled, and TCRdb retains in-frame clones only, with some absent. The sample has 120,000 or so clones; roughly 90% are singletons. Input material: blood. This TCR was recovered from a man aged 18-30 years in good health. The V and J genes are TRBV4-1 and TRBJ1-2; D call uncertain. In nucleotides, the CDR3 is TGCGCCAGCAGCCAAGATCATACAAGTGGCTACACCTTC. Translated: CASSQDHTSGYTF.